This T cell receptor (beta chain) was identified in a study of technical replicates of blood from a few donors. Only in-frame clones appear in the TCRdb table, and some are missing; sequencing was by immunoSEQ multiplex PCR. This sample carries about 100,000 clones, roughly 95% of them seen once, and the ten largest clones take about 0.37%. V was clipped by 2 bases and J by 3 bases, with 15 bases between them. Germline assignment: CDR1 SGDLS and CDR2 YYNGEE. This CDR3 contains 15 residues. This chain joins TRBV9 and TRBJ2-7, with TRBD2 as a possible D gene (5 bases). Input material: T cells isolated from PBMCs. The TCR was taken from a human donor in good health. CDR3 nucleotide sequence: TGTGCCAGCAGCGTGGGAGCCGAGACTGTCTACGAGCAGTACTTC. Protein sequence: CASSVGAETVYEQYF. The entire variable domain, with the rest obtained from reference TRBV9 and TRBJ2-7, is as follows: DSGVTQTPKHLITATGQRVTLRCSPRSGDLSVYWYQQSLDQGLQFLIQYYNGEERAKGNILERFSAQQFPDLHSELNLSSLELGDSALYFCASSVGAETVYEQYFGPGTRLTVT.